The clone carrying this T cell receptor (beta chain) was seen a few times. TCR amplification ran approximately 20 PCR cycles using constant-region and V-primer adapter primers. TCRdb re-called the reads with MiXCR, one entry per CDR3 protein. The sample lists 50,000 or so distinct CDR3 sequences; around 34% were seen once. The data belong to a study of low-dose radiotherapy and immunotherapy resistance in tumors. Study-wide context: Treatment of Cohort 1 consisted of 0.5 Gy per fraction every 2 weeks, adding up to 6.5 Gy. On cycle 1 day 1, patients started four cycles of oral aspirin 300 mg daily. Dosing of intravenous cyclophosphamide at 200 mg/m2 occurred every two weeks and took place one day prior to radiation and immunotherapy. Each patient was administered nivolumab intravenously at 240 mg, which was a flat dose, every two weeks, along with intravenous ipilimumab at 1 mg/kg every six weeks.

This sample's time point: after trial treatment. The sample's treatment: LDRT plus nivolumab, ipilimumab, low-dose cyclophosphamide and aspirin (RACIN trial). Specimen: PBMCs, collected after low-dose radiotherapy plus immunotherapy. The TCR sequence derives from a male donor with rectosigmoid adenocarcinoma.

CDR3 in amino acids: CASSTDPRQGSGYTF. CDR3 sequence (DNA): TGCGCCAGCAGCACTGACCCCAGACAGGGCAGCGGCTACACCTTC. The chain combines TRBV5-1 with TRBJ1-2, with 7 bases identical to TRBD1. Trimming at V came to 4 bases and at J to 8 bases, leaving 14 bases not matched to a gene. CDR3 size: 15 residues. CDR1 is SGHRS, CDR2 YFSETQ, per germline.